A single TCR beta chain is shown here with its context. Antigen specificity is unknown. At one boundary the junction diverges from the germline segment, which might be a read error. This specimen belongs to a study of CD8+CD57+ T cells in acquired aplastic anemia. Findings and limits, study-wide: The number of CD8+ CDR3 sequences shared by patients and controls was 25 to 35.

Profiles of TCR beta VDJ and CDR3 were generated from a genomic DNA template. From the reads, TCRdb called clonotypes with MiXCR, one entry per CDR3 protein. The sample includes more than 150,000 distinct CDR3 sequences, roughly 64% of them seen just once. The CDR3 runs to 12 residues. CDR1 DFQATT and CDR2 SNEGSKA come from the germline V gene (reference sequence). The source of this sequence is a human donor with severe aplastic anemia or a healthy control (not recorded which). Sequencing used sorted CD4+, CD8+, or CD8+CD57+ T cells (not recorded which) from PBMCs. This chain joins TRBV20-1 and TRBJ2-7; TRBD2 matches 7 bases. CDR3 nucleotides: TGCGGTGCGCCCCTGGGGGGGATTGAGCAGTACTTC. Amino acids: CGAPLGGIEQYF.